Following are 26 T cell receptor beta chains from one sample sequenced in a study of cytomegalovirus exposure and HLA in healthy donors. Sequencing was performed with immunoSEQ multiplex PCR; in TCRdb, only in-frame clones are kept and a portion is missing. The repertoire holds more than 55,000 clones, with around 90% as singletons. Sample: PBMCs. Every receptor here comes from a young woman in good health and CMV-seronegative.

The V and J genes are TRBV7-9 and TRBJ2-2, with unresolved D. The CDR3 loop spans 17 amino acids. Germline CDR1 reads SEHNR; CDR2 reads FQNEAQ (reference sequence). The ends were cut back, 3 bases at V and 2 bases at J, with 16 bases in the middle. The DNA of the CDR3 is TGTGCCAGCAGCTTTGTTAGGCGGTTCTTTAACACCGGGGAGCTGTTTTTT. Residues: CASSFVRRFFNTGELFF.

The chain couples TRBV11-3 to TRBJ2-5, with a weak D call TRBD2 (5 bases). The CDR3 is 17 residues long. Trimming stripped 5 bases from V and 2 bases from J, with 21 bases between. Germline CDR1 reads SGHNT; CDR2 reads YENEEA. CDR3 sequence (DNA): TGTGCCAGCAGCCCTCTGGGCGAAGCGGAACATCAAGAGACCCAGTACTTC. Its translation: CASSPLGEAEHQETQYF.

The chain recombines TRBV7-6 with TRBJ1-4; 7 bases are shared with TRBD1. The CDR3 totals 16 residues. The germline gives CDR1 SGHVS, CDR2 FNYEAQ. Trimming cost V 5 bases and J 7 bases; bases outside gene matches: 13. The CDR3 sequence: CASSPAGGGSGEKLFF. The DNA of the CDR3 is TGTGCCAGCAGCCCCGCGGGAGGGGGCTCAGGTGAAAAACTGTTTTTT.

The rearrangement uses TRBV28 and TRBJ1-6; D remains unclear. Deletions cut 5 bases from V and 8 bases from J, with 16 bases between. The CDR3 contains 15 residues. CDR1 and CDR2 from the germline V gene are MDHEN and SYDVKM. CDR3 loop: CASSGHPGGYSPLHF. In DNA form, the CDR3 reads TGTGCCAGCAGTGGGCACCCGGGAGGGTATTCACCCCTCCACTTT.

This chain links TRBV19 with TRBJ2-7; TRBD2 aligns across 11 bases. Germline CDR1 and CDR2: LNHDA and SQIVND (reference sequence). V trimming: 6 bases; J trimming: 4 bases; junction bases outside the gene matches: 8. The CDR3 is 15 residues long. The CDR3, as DNA: TGTGCCAGTAGACTTCTAGCGGGAGGAAAGTACGAGCAGTACTTC. Residues: CASRLLAGGKYEQYF.

This rearrangement joins TRBV6-6 to TRBJ1-1; 9 nucleotides align to TRBD1. V lost 6 bases and J lost 1; bases outside the gene matches: 0. Germline V gene data show CDR1 as MNHNY and CDR2 as SVGAGI (reference sequence). The CDR3 has 13 residues. CDR3 loop: CASRQGANTEAFF. The CDR3 bases are TGTGCCAGCAGACAGGGGGCGAACACTGAAGCTTTCTTT.

Here the CDR3 reads CAWSLSPVKQYF. In nucleotides, the CDR3 is TGTGCCTGGAGTCTATCTCCGGTTAAGCAGTACTTC. The chain recombines TRBV30 with TRBJ2-7; no clear D. The CDR3 spans 12 residues. V was trimmed by 2 bases and J by 8 bases, leaving 13 bases between them. Germline V gives CDR1 GTSNPN, CDR2 SVGIG (reference sequence).

This clone was seen a single time. This rearrangement joins TRBV6-6 to TRBJ2-3, with 8 bases fitting TRBD1. V was pared by 0 bases and J by 2 bases, with 4 bases of the junction left unmatched. The length of the CDR3 is 16 residues. Germline V lookup: CDR1 MNHNY, CDR2 SVGAGI (reference sequence). The CDR3 DNA reads TGTGCCAGCAGTTACTCCCGACAGGGGACCACAGATACGCAGTATTTT. Protein sequence: CASSYSRQGTTDTQYF.

The J gene is TRBJ1-5, the V gene TRBV4-2, with D maybe TRBD1 (5 bases). V lost 5 bases to trimming and J lost 9 bases, with 11 bases between them. The CDR3 is 12 amino acids. Germline lookup yields CDR1 LGHNA and CDR2 YNFKEQ. The CDR3 DNA follows: TGTGCCAGCAGCGCAGTCCAGGGGCCCCAGCATTTT. Its translation is CASSAVQGPQHF.

The V call is TRBV5-1, the J call TRBJ1-3; unclear D gene. V lost 0 bases to trimming and J lost 2 bases, with 18 bases between them. This CDR3 has 18 residues. Germline values: CDR1 SGHRS, CDR2 YFSETQ. The CDR3 spells CASSLAVKADTAGNTIYF. The DNA for the CDR3 is TGCGCCAGCAGCTTGGCTGTCAAGGCTGACACCGCTGGAAACACCATATATTTT. Together with reference TRBV5-1 and TRBJ1-3, the CDR3 gives the full variable domain: KAGVTQTPRYLIKTRGQQVTLSCSPISGHRSVSWYQQTPGQGLQFLFEYFSETQRNKGNFPGRFSGRQFSNSRSEMNVSTLELGDSALYLCASSLAVKADTAGNTIYFGEGSWLTVV.

V usage is TRBV19 and J usage is TRBJ2-2, with TRBD1 matching over 8 bases. Germline CDR1 is LNHDA and CDR2 is SQIVND (reference sequence). The CDR3 is made up of 16 amino acids. J gave up 4 bases and V 6 bases, and 10 bases lay outside the gene matches. This CDR3 reads CASSRLITGGTGELFF. CDR3 in DNA: TGTGCCAGTAGCAGGCTGATAACAGGGGGCACCGGGGAGCTGTTTTTT.

The rearrangement links TRBV28 to TRBJ1-2; tentative D call: TRBD1 (6 bases). This CDR3 contains 14 residues. Looked up from germline, CDR1 is MDHEN and CDR2 is SYDVKM. V lost 5 bases to trimming and J lost 4 bases, with 14 bases between them. The CDR3 DNA is TGTGCCAGCAGTCCCCCGGGACACAGCTATGGCTACACCTTC. Its protein product is CASSPPGHSYGYTF.

This chain joins TRBV7-9 and TRBJ1-1; D possibly corresponds to TRBD1 (6 bases). CDR1 and CDR2 (germline): SEHNR, FQNEAQ (reference sequence). V was cut by 1 base and J by 2 bases, with 11 bases left in between. The CDR3 totals 15 residues. The CDR3 bases are TGTGCCAGCAGCTTAGTAGGACAGACAAACACTGAAGCTTTCTTT. Protein product: CASSLVGQTNTEAFF.

The rearrangement links TRBV27 to TRBJ2-5; 10 nucleotides line up with TRBD1. V was pared by 8 bases and J by 5 bases, with 11 bases of the junction left unmatched. Germline V CDR1 and CDR2: MNHEY, SMNVEV (reference sequence). This CDR3 contains 15 residues. The CDR3 coding sequence is TGTGCCAGCGGGGGACAGGGGTCAAGTGGGGAGACCCAGTACTTC. This codes for CASGGQGSSGETQYF.

The gene calls are TRBV9 and TRBJ2-2; maybe TRBD1 (8 bases). Trimming took 7 bases from V and 5 from J, leaving 21 bases between them. This CDR3 contains 16 residues. CDR1 is SGDLS and CDR2 is YYNGEE in the germline V gene. The CDR3 nucleotides are TGTGCCAGCCAAAAACCGACAGGGGAGGGGACCGGGGAGCTGTTTTTT. It specifies CASQKPTGEGTGELFF.

This clone came up a few times. The V call is TRBV6-6, the J call TRBJ2-7; a weak D match, TRBD1 (5 bases). The V gene lost 4 bases and the J gene lost 7 bases, with 8 bases spanning the gap. The CDR3 spans 11 residues. Per the germline V gene, CDR1 is MNHNY and CDR2 is SVGAGI (reference sequence). Here the CDR3 DNA reads TGTGCCAGCAGTTTGAGGACAGAGCAGTACTTC. Its protein is CASSLRTEQYF.

The gene calls are TRBV11-2 and TRBJ1-2, with a weak D call TRBD1 (6 bases). Trimming removed 3 bases at V and 2 bases at J, with 10 bases between. Germline lookup yields CDR1 SGHAT and CDR2 FQNNGV. The CDR3 has 14 residues. The CDR3 sequence: CASSFAGDNYGYTF. For the CDR3, the DNA is TGTGCCAGCAGCTTCGCAGGGGACAACTATGGCTACACCTTC. The whole variable domain, remainder taken from reference TRBV11-2 and TRBJ1-2, is EAGVAQSPRYKIIEKRQSVAFWCNPISGHATLYWYQQILGQGPKLLIQFQNNGVVDDSQLPKDRFSAERLKGVDSTLKIQPAKLEDSAVYLCASSFAGDNYGYTFGSGTRLTVV.

The rearrangement uses TRBV9 and TRBJ1-1, with D possibly matching TRBD1 (5 bases). With 3 bases removed from V and 1 base from J, the gap between germline ends came to 7 bases. This CDR3 has 13 amino acids. Germline-derived CDR1 and CDR2 are SGDLS and YYNGEE. The CDR3 sequence is CASSGTRNTEAFF. DNA of the CDR3: TGTGCCAGCAGCGGGACAAGGAACACTGAAGCTTTCTTT.

This clone was seen only once. This chain connects TRBV2 to TRBJ1-3, with a weak D call TRBD1 (6 bases). The CDR3 has 17 amino acids. Trimming took off 7 bases at V and 0 bases at J, with 19 bases between the two ends. Germline V gene data show CDR1 as SNHLY and CDR2 as FYNNEI. This CDR3 reads CASKVPRDTFSGNTIYF. DNA of the CDR3: TGTGCCAGCAAAGTACCCCGGGACACCTTCTCTGGAAACACCATATATTTT.

The chain recombines TRBV7-8 with TRBJ2-7; no clear D gene. Trimming removed 5 bases from V and 0 bases from J, with 8 bases in between. From germline, CDR1 is SGHVS and CDR2 FQNEAQ. The CDR3 loop spans 13 amino acids. The CDR3 here is CASSPGRSYEQYF. In nucleotides, the CDR3 is TGTGCCAGCAGCCCGGGTCGCTCCTACGAGCAGTACTTC.

The gene calls are TRBV4-1 and TRBJ2-3, with 10 bases aligning to TRBD2. Per the germline V gene, CDR1 is MGHRA and CDR2 is YSYEKL. The CDR3 is 17 residues long. V shed 1 base and J 4 bases; nucleotides not matched to a gene: 8. The CDR3 coding sequence is TGCGCCAGCAGCCAAGTAATCACTAGCGGGGCCCCAGATACGCAGTATTTT. Translation gives CASSQVITSGAPDTQYF.

The rearrangement links TRBV6-1 to TRBJ1-2; no clear D gene. Trimming pared 2 bases from V and 4 bases from J, leaving 14 bases between. The CDR3 length is 15 residues. In germline, CDR1 is MNHNS, CDR2 SASEGT. The chain's CDR3 is CASSESPRSGYGYTF. CDR3 bases: TGTGCCAGCAGTGAATCACCGCGGTCTGGCTATGGCTACACCTTC.

This clone was recorded once. V and J are TRBV6-1 and TRBJ2-5; 7 bases match TRBD1. This CDR3 comprises 12 residues. Germline V gives CDR1 MNHNS, CDR2 SASEGT. V gave up 4 bases and J gave up 5 bases; unmatched junction bases: 1. The DNA of the CDR3 is TGTGCCAGCAGTGGACAGGGCGAGACCCAGTACTTC. Encoded protein: CASSGQGETQYF.

The genes are TRBV7-2 and TRBJ1-6, with a tentative D call TRBD1 (5 bases). There are 13 residues in the CDR3. The germline V gene encodes CDR1 SGHTA and CDR2 FQGNSA. Trimming stripped 3 bases from V and 9 bases from J, with 9 bases between. DNA of the CDR3: TGTGCCAGCAGCTTTAGTCAGGGTTCACCCCTCCACTTT. It codes for CASSFSQGSPLHF.

The chain combines TRBV9 with TRBJ1-2; 9 bases fit TRBD1. Germline V gene sequence: CDR1 SGDLS, CDR2 YYNGEE. CDR3 length: 14 amino acids. J lost 3 bases, V lost 3 bases, and 3 bases had no gene match. This CDR3 is CASSARDRDYGYTF. The CDR3 region has the DNA TGTGCCAGCAGCGCCCGGGACAGGGACTATGGCTACACCTTC.

The chain combines TRBV15 with TRBJ2-1; D is possibly TRBD2 (5 bases). The CDR3 consists of 15 residues. Trimming removed 0 bases at V and 8 bases at J, with 14 bases between. From germline, CDR1 is LNHNV and CDR2 YYDKDF (reference sequence). DNA of the CDR3: TGTGCCACCAGCAGAGAACTGAATGAGGGCTATGAGCAGTTCTTC. Its protein product is CATSRELNEGYEQFF.